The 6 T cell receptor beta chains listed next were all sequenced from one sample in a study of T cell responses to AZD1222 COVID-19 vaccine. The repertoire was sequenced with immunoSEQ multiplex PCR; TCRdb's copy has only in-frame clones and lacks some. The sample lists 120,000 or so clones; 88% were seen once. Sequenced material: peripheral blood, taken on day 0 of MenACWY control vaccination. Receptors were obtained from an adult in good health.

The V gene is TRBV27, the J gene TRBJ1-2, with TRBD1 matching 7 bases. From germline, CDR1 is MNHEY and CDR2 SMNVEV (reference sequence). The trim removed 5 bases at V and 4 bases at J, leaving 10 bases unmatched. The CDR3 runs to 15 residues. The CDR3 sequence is CASSPWTGGAYGYTF. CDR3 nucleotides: TGTGCCAGCAGTCCGTGGACAGGTGGGGCCTATGGCTACACCTTC.

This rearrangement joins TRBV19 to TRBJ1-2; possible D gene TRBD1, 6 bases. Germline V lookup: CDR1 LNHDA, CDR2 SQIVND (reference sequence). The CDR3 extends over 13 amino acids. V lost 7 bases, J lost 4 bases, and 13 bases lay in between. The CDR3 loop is CASNLRDTYGYTF. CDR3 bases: TGTGCCAGTAACCTCCGGGACACCTATGGCTACACCTTC. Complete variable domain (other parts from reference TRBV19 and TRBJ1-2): DGGITQSPKYLFRKEGQNVTLSCEQNLNHDAMYWYRQDPGQGLRLIYYSQIVNDFQKGDIAEGYSVSREKKESFPLTVTSAQKNPTAFYLCASNLRDTYGYTFGSGTRLTVV.

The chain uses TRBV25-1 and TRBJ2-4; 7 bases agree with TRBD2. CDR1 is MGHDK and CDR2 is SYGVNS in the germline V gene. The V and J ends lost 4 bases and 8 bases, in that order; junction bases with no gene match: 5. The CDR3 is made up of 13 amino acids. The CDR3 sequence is CASSGTRRDIQYF. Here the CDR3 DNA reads TGTGCCAGCAGTGGGACTAGACGGGACATTCAGTACTTC.

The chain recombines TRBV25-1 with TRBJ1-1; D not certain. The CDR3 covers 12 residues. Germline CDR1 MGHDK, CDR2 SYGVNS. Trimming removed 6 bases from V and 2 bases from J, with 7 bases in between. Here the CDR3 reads CASRSDNTEAFF. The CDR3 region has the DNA TGTGCCAGCAGGTCTGACAACACTGAAGCTTTCTTT.

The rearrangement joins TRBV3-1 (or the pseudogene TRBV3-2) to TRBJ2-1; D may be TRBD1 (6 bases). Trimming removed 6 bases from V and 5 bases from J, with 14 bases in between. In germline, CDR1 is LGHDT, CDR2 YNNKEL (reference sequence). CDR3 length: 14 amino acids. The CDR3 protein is CASRLRGPHNEQFF. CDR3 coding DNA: TGTGCCAGCAGGCTCAGGGGACCCCACAATGAGCAGTTCTTC.

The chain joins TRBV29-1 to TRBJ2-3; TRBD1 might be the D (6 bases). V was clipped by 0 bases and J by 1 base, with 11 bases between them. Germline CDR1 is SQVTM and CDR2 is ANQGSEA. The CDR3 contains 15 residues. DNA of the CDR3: TGCAGCGTTGAAGATAGGACAGCGGGCACAGATACGCAGTATTTT. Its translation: CSVEDRTAGTDTQYF.